What follows are 2 T cell receptor beta chains derived from one specimen sequenced in a study of cytomegalovirus exposure and HLA in healthy donors. PCR used 60 Vbeta primers and 13 Jbeta primers. TCRdb's copy holds only in-frame clones and misses some; the assay was immunoSEQ multiplex PCR. The data contain approximately 150,000 clones, 65% to 70% of them singletons. The sequencing input was PBMCs. Receptors were obtained from a woman aged 18-35 years in good health and CMV-seropositive.

About this clone: An end of the junction differs from the germline gene, which may be a read error. This chain links TRBV4-2 with TRBJ1-4; TRBD1 matches 9 bases. The CDR3 consists of 16 residues. Germline CDR1 is LGHNA and CDR2 is YNFKEQ. The CDR3 loop is CASTQAGGQGYEKLFF. Here the CDR3 DNA reads TGTGCCAGCACCCAAGCGGGCGGACAGGGGTATGAAAAACTGTTTTTT.

The rearrangement joins TRBV4-3 to TRBJ2-2; D might be TRBD1 (5 bases). The CDR3 sequence is 13 residues long. The germline CDR1 and CDR2 sequences are LGHNA and YSLEER. With 6 bases removed from V and 0 bases from J, the gap between germline ends came to 5 bases. CDR3: CASRQANTGELFF. The CDR3 DNA is TGCGCCAGCAGACAGGCGAACACCGGGGAGCTGTTTTTT.